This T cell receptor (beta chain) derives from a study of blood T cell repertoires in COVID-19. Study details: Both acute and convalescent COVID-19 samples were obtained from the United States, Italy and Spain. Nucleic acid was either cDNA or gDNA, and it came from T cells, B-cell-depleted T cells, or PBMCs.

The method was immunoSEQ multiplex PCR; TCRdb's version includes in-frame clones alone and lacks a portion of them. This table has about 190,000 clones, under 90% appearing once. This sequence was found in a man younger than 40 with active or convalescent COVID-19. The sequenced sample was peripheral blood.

CDR3: CASSPPIGVRGRPSGNTIYF. The CDR3 DNA is TGTGCCAGCTCTCCGCCGATCGGGGTCAGGGGGCGACCCTCTGGAAACACCATATATTTT. This chain connects TRBV18 to TRBJ1-3; 8 nucleotides line up with TRBD1. Unmatched junction bases numbered 19, after V lost 6 bases and J lost 0 bases. The CDR3 is 20 amino acids. Germline lookup yields CDR1 KGHSH and CDR2 LQKENI.